Shown below are 26 T cell receptor beta chains from a single sample sequenced in a study of cytomegalovirus exposure and HLA in healthy donors. The PCR employed 60 Vbeta primers together with 13 Jbeta primers. TCRdb's copy holds only in-frame clones and misses some; the assay was immunoSEQ multiplex PCR. The sample lists 100,000 to 150,000 clones, 74% seen once, with 5.5% to 7.5% in the top ten. Sequences were obtained from PBMCs. The receptors shown here come from a woman between 50 and 59 years old in good health and CMV-seropositive.

This clone has only a few counts. V and J are TRBV28 and TRBJ2-3, with 8 bases matching TRBD2. Germline V lookup: CDR1 MDHEN, CDR2 SYDVKM. With V trimmed by 5 bases and J by 3 bases, 7 bases remained unmatched. The CDR3 sequence is 15 residues long. The CDR3 sequence is CASSPPGTRTDTQYF. The CDR3 region has the DNA TGTGCCAGCAGTCCTCCCGGGACTAGGACAGATACGCAGTATTTT.

This clone was seen a few times. V is TRBV5-6 and J is TRBJ2-1, with D hard to call. The CDR3 sequence is 13 residues long. Trimming left V 1 base short and J 6 bases short, with 8 bases between. CDR1 is SGHDT, CDR2 YYEEEE, per germline. CDR3 in amino acids: CASSLIPTNEQFF. In nucleotides, the CDR3 is TGTGCCAGCAGCTTGATTCCTACCAATGAGCAGTTCTTC.

V and J are TRBV6-5 and TRBJ1-3; TRBD1 aligns across 8 bases. This CDR3 region has 14 residues. From germline, CDR1 is MNHEY and CDR2 SVGAGI. Losses at the gene ends were 5 bases for V and 2 bases for J; bases not matched to a gene: 2. CDR3 coding DNA: TGTGCCAGCAGTGAACAGGGGGCTGGAAACACCATATATTTT. It is translated as CASSEQGAGNTIYF.

V and J are TRBV9 and TRBJ2-1, with 9 bases matching TRBD1. The trim removed 0 bases at V and 7 bases at J, leaving 5 bases unmatched. The CDR3 has 15 amino acids. The germline gives CDR1 SGDLS, CDR2 YYNGEE. CDR3 in DNA: TGTGCCAGCAGCGTAGTAGGACAGGGGTGGAATGAGCAGTTCTTC. Translating gives CASSVVGQGWNEQFF.

The CDR3 spells CASSPQSSGYNEQFF. CDR3 DNA sequence: TGTGCCAGCAGCCCCCAGAGTAGCGGTTATAATGAGCAGTTCTTC. This chain links TRBV7-6 with TRBJ2-1; possible D gene TRBD2, 6 bases. Trimming stripped 5 bases from V and 7 bases from J, with 18 bases between. The CDR3 is 15 amino acids. The germline CDR1 and CDR2 sequences are SGHVS and FNYEAQ.

This clone was observed a few times. J is TRBJ1-2 and V is TRBV12-2. TRBV12-2 is noted as a pseudogene. The CDR3 is 15 amino acids. CDR3 region: CASRCQRDNNYGYTF. Written as DNA, the CDR3 is TGTGCAAGTCGCTGCCAGCGGGACAACAACTATGGCTACACCTTC.

This chain joins TRBV11-2 and TRBJ1-3; no clear D. The CDR3 consists of 14 residues. The ends were cut back, 8 bases at V and 4 bases at J, with 15 bases in the middle. Looked up from germline, CDR1 is SGHAT and CDR2 is FQNNGV. This CDR3 is CASGSFSLGNTIYF. The CDR3 coding sequence is TGTGCCAGCGGCTCCTTCTCCCTCGGAAACACCATATATTTT.

This clone was seen once. The V and J genes are TRBV2 and TRBJ2-1, with D possibly being TRBD2 (7 bases). Germline V gene data show CDR1 as SNHLY and CDR2 as FYNNEI. This CDR3 spans 15 amino acids. The V gene lost 8 bases and the J gene lost 7 bases, with 21 bases spanning the gap. The CDR3 nucleotides are TGTGCCAGCCGGGCTCTTGCGGGGGCCTCAAATGAGCAGTTCTTC. Translated, it gives CASRALAGASNEQFF.

This clone occurred a few times. This sequence joins TRBV9 and TRBJ2-1, with 10 nucleotides matching TRBD1. This CDR3 has 13 amino acids. Looked up from germline, CDR1 is SGDLS and CDR2 is YYNGEE. V gave up 4 bases and J gave up 10 bases; unmatched junction bases: 5. CDR3 sequence: CASSPRDRGEQFF. DNA for the CDR3: TGTGCCAGCAGCCCCCGGGACAGGGGAGAGCAGTTCTTC.

V gene TRBV9 combines with J gene TRBJ2-1, with TRBD1 as a possible D gene (5 bases). The germline V gene has CDR1 SGDLS and CDR2 YYNGEE. The CDR3 has 15 residues. Trimming removed 2 bases from V and 5 bases from J, with 14 bases in between. The CDR3 DNA is TGTGCCAGCAGCGTTACTCAGGGTTCGGACAATGAGCAGTTCTTC. Its translation is CASSVTQGSDNEQFF.

This rearrangement joins TRBV4-3 to TRBJ2-3; TRBD2 matches 11 bases. The CDR3 covers 17 residues. In germline, CDR1 is LGHNA, CDR2 YSLEER. Trimming cost V 2 bases and J 4 bases; bases outside gene matches: 8. The CDR3 nucleotides are TGCGCCAGCAGCCAAATCCTTAGCGGGGGGGCCCCAGATACGCAGTATTTT. Amino acid sequence: CASSQILSGGAPDTQYF.

This clone was counted once. The chain carries TRBV6-1 and TRBJ2-2; the match to TRBD1 covers 7 bases. The CDR3 has 14 amino acids. Trimming cost V 7 bases and J 3 bases; bases outside gene matches: 5. Germline CDR1 and CDR2: MNHNS and SASEGT. CDR3 sequence (DNA): TGTGCCAGCAAAAACAGGGGTGACACCGGGGAGCTGTTTTTT. Its translation: CASKNRGDTGELFF.

The CDR3 region is CASTKASGVADTQYF. CDR3 nucleotide sequence: TGTGCCAGCACCAAGGCTAGCGGGGTCGCAGATACGCAGTATTTT. V is TRBV5-4 and J is TRBJ2-3; 9 bases are shared with TRBD2. This CDR3 is 15 amino acids long. The V and J ends lost 6 bases and 4 bases, in that order; junction bases with no gene match: 9. Looked up from germline, CDR1 is SGHNT and CDR2 is YYREEE (reference sequence).

This chain joins TRBV15 and TRBJ1-5; TRBD1 aligns across 7 bases. Germline V gene sequence: CDR1 LNHNV, CDR2 YYDKDF (reference sequence). This CDR3 contains 14 residues. J gave up 4 bases and V 8 bases, and 8 bases lay outside the gene matches. Here the CDR3 DNA reads TGTGCCACCTCCGGGGGACAGTCAAATCAGCCCCAGCATTTT. Its translation: CATSGGQSNQPQHF.

The chain recombines TRBV5-1 with TRBJ1-1, with D possibly being TRBD1 (6 bases). V lost 7 bases, J lost 1 base, and 23 bases lay in between. This CDR3 is built from 17 residues. Germline CDR1 is SGHRS and CDR2 is YFSETQ. CDR3: CASPPELQGRKNTEAFF. As DNA, the CDR3 is TGCGCCAGCCCGCCCGAACTACAGGGACGGAAGAACACTGAAGCTTTCTTT.

This chain links TRBV5-1 with TRBJ1-1, with D maybe TRBD1 (5 bases). Germline V gives CDR1 SGHRS, CDR2 YFSETQ. Trimming pared 0 bases from V and 5 bases from J, leaving 17 bases between. The CDR3 spans 16 residues. Here the CDR3 reads CASSLGRGAWRTEAFF. The CDR3 DNA reads as TGCGCCAGCAGCTTGGGACGTGGGGCTTGGCGGACTGAAGCTTTCTTT.

This chain links TRBV6-5 with TRBJ1-3; 8 bases are shared with TRBD1. This CDR3 contains 15 residues. The ends lost 4 bases at V and 4 bases at J; junction bases unmatched: 6. Germline V gene sequence: CDR1 MNHEY, CDR2 SVGAGI. CDR3 DNA sequence: TGTGCCAGCAGTTCTGCCAGGGGGCTCGGAAACACCATATATTTT. Amino acids: CASSSARGLGNTIYF.

This clone was seen a single time. This sequence joins TRBV6-6 and TRBJ2-7; tentative D call: TRBD2 (6 bases). This CDR3 is built from 13 residues. Trimming removed 6 bases from V and 6 bases from J, with 15 bases in between. The V gene's germline CDR1 is MNHNY and CDR2 SVGAGI (reference sequence). CDR3 in amino acids: CASSQGGMGEQYF. The CDR3 bases are TGTGCCAGCAGCCAGGGAGGAATGGGCGAGCAGTACTTC.

The chain has TRBV7-9 and TRBJ2-7; perhaps TRBD1 as D (5 bases). CDR3 length: 15 residues. Germline assignment: CDR1 SEHNR and CDR2 FQNEAQ (reference sequence). The V gene lost 0 bases and the J gene lost 2 bases, with 11 bases spanning the gap. The CDR3 loop reads CASSLAQGSPYEQYF. The DNA of the CDR3 is TGTGCCAGCAGCTTAGCCCAGGGCAGCCCCTACGAGCAGTACTTC.

The chain links TRBV19 to TRBJ1-5, with 7 nucleotides matching TRBD1. Trimming cost V 4 bases and J 4 bases; bases outside gene matches: 7. Germline values: CDR1 LNHDA, CDR2 SQIVND (reference sequence). CDR3 length: 15 amino acids. CDR3 coding DNA: TGTGCCAGTAGTAGGGGGACAGTCGGGAATCAGCCCCAGCATTTT. Translation: CASSRGTVGNQPQHF.

The V gene is TRBV15, the J gene TRBJ2-5, with D perhaps TRBD2 (7 bases). Trimming took 8 bases from V and 3 from J, leaving 25 bases between them. The CDR3 covers 17 residues. Germline V gene data show CDR1 as LNHNV and CDR2 as YYDKDF (reference sequence). The CDR3: CATAHLGRGPGEETQYF. In nucleotides, the CDR3 is TGTGCCACCGCTCATTTAGGGCGGGGGCCGGGGGAAGAGACCCAGTACTTC. Filled out from reference TRBV15 and TRBJ2-5, the complete variable domain reads DAMVIQNPRYQVTQFGKPVTLSCSQTLNHNVMYWYQQKSSQAPKLLFHYYDKDFNNEADTPDNFQSRRPNTSFCFLDIRSPGLGDTAMYLCATAHLGRGPGEETQYFGPGTRLLVL.

The chain combines TRBV7-2 with TRBJ2-7; D possibly corresponds to TRBD2 (6 bases). Germline CDR1 and CDR2: SGHTA and FQGNSA. With 0 bases removed from V and 3 bases from J, the gap between germline ends came to 9 bases. This CDR3 has 14 amino acids. CDR3 sequence (DNA): TGTGCCAGCAGCTTAGCGCGGGGCGACTACGAGCAGTACTTC. Residues: CASSLARGDYEQYF. Using reference TRBV7-2 and TRBJ2-7 for the parts outside the CDR3, the full variable domain is GAGVSQSPSNKVTEKGKDVELRCDPISGHTALYWYRQSLGQGLEFLIYFQGNSAPDKSGLPSDRFSAERTGGSVSTLTIQRTQQEDSAVYLCASSLARGDYEQYFGPGTRLTVT.

CDR3 nucleotide sequence: TGTGCCAGCAGCTTCCAGCGGGGTCCCTACAATGAGCAGTTCTTC. Translating it yields CASSFQRGPYNEQFF. This rearrangement joins TRBV11-2 to TRBJ2-1; 7 nucleotides match TRBD2. This CDR3 contains 15 residues. Germline V gives CDR1 SGHAT, CDR2 FQNNGV. V lost 3 bases, J lost 2 bases, and 4 bases stayed unmatched.

V usage is TRBV6-5 and J usage is TRBJ2-2, with a tentative D call TRBD2 (5 bases). This CDR3 has 12 amino acids. V was cut by 6 bases and J by 6 bases, with 8 bases left in between. Germline assignment: CDR1 MNHEY and CDR2 SVGAGI. CDR3 protein: CASSWRAGELFF. CDR3 sequence (DNA): TGTGCCAGCAGCTGGCGGGCCGGGGAGCTGTTTTTT.

This clone was picked up one time. The rearrangement uses TRBV5-1 and TRBJ1-3, with D unclear. The CDR3 contains 14 residues. The germline V and J ends were trimmed by 0 bases and 1 base, with 5 bases remaining between them. From germline, CDR1 is SGHRS and CDR2 YFSETQ. In DNA, the CDR3 is TGCGCCAGCAGCTTGGAGCATTCTGGAAACACCATATATTTT. It yields the protein CASSLEHSGNTIYF.

The genes are TRBV18 and TRBJ2-2; D remains unclear. CDR1 and CDR2 from the germline V gene are KGHSH and LQKENI. This CDR3 is built from 16 residues. Deletions cut 6 bases from V and 1 base from J, with 15 bases between. The CDR3 is CASSRTGSQNTGELFF. The CDR3 nucleotides read TGTGCCAGCTCCCGCACCGGGTCCCAGAACACCGGGGAGCTGTTTTTT.